This TCR beta chain was identified in a study of tumor and adjacent non-tumor tissue in lung cancer. General study results and limits: Normal lung showed higher cumulative top 100 clone frequency than tumor. Significantly higher TCR diversity was found in tumor than normal lung. Patients with more diverse tumor TCRs had worse survival.

This clonotype was recorded many times. Its antigen remains unknown. No cell sorting was done before RNA was extracted from the tissue. The library came from three nested PCR rounds adapted from ARM-PCR protocols. One entry per CDR3 protein, called by TCRdb with MiXCR from the multiplex PCR reads. The sample lists some 120,000 distinct CDR3 sequences; approximately 71% were seen once. The ends lost 5 bases at V and 6 bases at J; junction bases unmatched: 8. This CDR3 has 15 residues. CDR1 is MNHNY and CDR2 is SVGAGI in the germline V gene (reference sequence). The rearrangement joins TRBV6-6 to TRBJ2-1; 9 bases agree with TRBD1. Sequenced material: lung tumor tissue. The TCR was taken from a man aged 25 to 40 with non-small cell lung cancer. The CDR3 region has the DNA TGTGCCAGCAGTAAGCCGGGACAGGGTTCCAATGAGCAGTTCTTC. It is translated as CASSKPGQGSNEQFF.